These 6 T cell receptor beta chains originate from one sample sequenced in a study of OX40 agonist ivuxolimab in advanced cancers. Profiling relied on immunoSEQ multiplex PCR, and the TCRdb table lists in-frame clones only, not all of them. This table has 70,000 to 95,000 clones, approximately 91% appearing once. The material sequenced was CD4+ or CD8+ T cells sorted from blood, taken in a trial of the OX40 agonist ivuxolimab. The receptors here all came from an adult with an advanced solid tumor such as melanoma, head and neck, liver or kidney cancer.

The J gene is TRBJ2-7, the V gene TRBV2, with D maybe TRBD1 (5 bases). Per germline, CDR1 SNHLY and CDR2 FYNNEI. The CDR3 consists of 13 residues. Trimming stripped 4 bases from V and 4 bases from J, with 11 bases between. CDR3 residues: CASSGQMQYEQYF. The CDR3 bases are TGTGCCAGCAGTGGACAGATGCAATACGAGCAGTACTTC.

The rearrangement joins TRBV5-6 to TRBJ1-1; D unclear. CDR1 is SGHDT, CDR2 YYEEEE, per germline. V was cut by 0 bases and J by 0 bases, with 6 bases left in between. The CDR3 is made up of 14 amino acids. For the CDR3, the DNA is TGTGCCAGCAGCTTGGCGCCCCTGAACACTGAAGCTTTCTTT. Translation gives CASSLAPLNTEAFF.

The chain carries TRBV29-1 and TRBJ2-3, with 7 bases aligning to TRBD2. This CDR3 region has 13 residues. Trimming took 4 bases from V and 4 from J; bases not matched to a gene: 5. The germline CDR1 and CDR2 sequences are SQVTM and ANQGSEA. The CDR3 coding sequence is TGCAGCGTTGCATTGGCGGGAGCAGATACGCAGTATTTT. Protein product: CSVALAGADTQYF.

The CDR3 region is CASSRDPFYEQYF. As DNA, the CDR3 is TGTGCCAGCAGTCGAGACCCGTTCTACGAGCAGTACTTC. The rearrangement joins TRBV2 to TRBJ2-7; D unresolved. Germline assignment: CDR1 SNHLY and CDR2 FYNNEI. The CDR3 loop spans 13 amino acids. V was trimmed by 5 bases and J by 3 bases, leaving 11 bases between them.

The chain has TRBV19 and TRBJ2-5, with TRBD2 as a possible D gene (5 bases). This CDR3 comprises 13 residues. Trimming took 5 bases from V and 1 from J, leaving 8 bases between them. Germline V gives CDR1 LNHDA, CDR2 SQIVND (reference sequence). The CDR3, as DNA: TGTGCCAGTAGTGTAGGGAGCCAAGAGACCCAGTACTTC. Protein sequence: CASSVGSQETQYF.

V usage is TRBV7-2 and J usage is TRBJ2-1; D possibly corresponds to TRBD2 (6 bases). The CDR3 loop spans 15 amino acids. In germline, CDR1 is SGHTA, CDR2 FQGNSA. V was clipped by 5 bases and J by 7 bases, with 18 bases between them. The CDR3 sequence: CASSQSGRPENEQFF. The CDR3 DNA follows: TGTGCCAGCAGCCAGTCGGGGAGGCCCGAAAATGAGCAGTTCTTC.